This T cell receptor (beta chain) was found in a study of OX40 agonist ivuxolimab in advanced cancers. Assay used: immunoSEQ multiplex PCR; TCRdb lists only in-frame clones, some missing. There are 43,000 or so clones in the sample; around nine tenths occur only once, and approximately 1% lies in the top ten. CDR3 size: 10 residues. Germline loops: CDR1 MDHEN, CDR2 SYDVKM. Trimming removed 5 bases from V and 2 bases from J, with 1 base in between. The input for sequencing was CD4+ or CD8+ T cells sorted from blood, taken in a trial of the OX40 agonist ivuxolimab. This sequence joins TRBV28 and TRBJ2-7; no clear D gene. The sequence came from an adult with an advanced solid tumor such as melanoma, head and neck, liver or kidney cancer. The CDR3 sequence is CASSPYEQYF. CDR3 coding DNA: TGTGCCAGCAGTCCCTACGAGCAGTACTTC.